Reported below is one TCR beta chain. The record originates from a study of blood T cell repertoires in COVID-19. Study summary: COVID-19 samples, acute and convalescent, were from the United States, Italy and Spain. PBMCs, B-cell-depleted T cells, or T cells were the source of the cDNA or gDNA that made up the material.

Methods used by the authors: Amplification from reference gene primers served as the basis for estimated nucleated cell counts. Clones were sequenced by immunoSEQ multiplex PCR, and TCRdb holds only the in-frame ones, with some missing. V, J and clone size were drawn from that table, and D and trimming were deduced from the DNA. Of around 700,000 clones listed, about 87% were seen once; the top ten hold around 0.3%. The sequenced material came from peripheral blood. The sequence derives from a woman under 30 with acute or convalescent COVID-19.

CDR3: CASSLVGQGHQPQHF. Here the CDR3 DNA reads TGTGCCAGCAGCTTGGTGGGACAGGGGCATCAGCCCCAGCATTTT. V and J are TRBV5-8 and TRBJ1-5, with 10 positions matching TRBD1. The CDR3 has 15 residues. Germline CDR1 reads SGHTS; CDR2 reads YDEGEE. The J segment lost 5 bases and the V segment lost 0 bases, leaving 2 bases of the junction unmatched.